This passage covers 28 T cell receptor beta chains from one sample sequenced in a study of shared clonotypes between healthy human individuals. The repertoire was sequenced with immunoSEQ multiplex PCR; TCRdb's copy has only in-frame clones and lacks some. The profile covers over 2 million clones, with roughly 90% appearing a single time and approximately 0.4% taken by the ten largest. The sample comprised naive CD4+ T cells from PBMCs. Subset specified: CD45RA+ positively selected. All receptors derive from a man aged 18-30 years in good health. Some clones in this sample may be carry-over from other donors' samples.

The chain is built from TRBV7-9 and TRBJ1-1; D remains ambiguous. The CDR3 sequence is 10 residues long. Germline V CDR1 and CDR2: SEHNR, FQNEAQ (reference sequence). Trimming took off 2 bases at V and 11 bases at J, with 6 bases between the two ends. The CDR3 bases are TGTGCCAGCAGCTTATTACGGGCTTTCTTT. It codes for CASSLLRAFF.

The CDR3 sequence is CASRPGAAKNIQYF. The CDR3 nucleotides are TGTGCCAGCAGGCCAGGGGCGGCCAAAAACATTCAGTACTTC. J is TRBJ2-4 and V is TRBV2, with D tentatively TRBD1 (6 bases). CDR3 size: 14 residues. From germline, CDR1 is SNHLY and CDR2 FYNNEI. V shed 6 bases and J shed 1 base, with 10 bases lying between them.

Of note for this clone: Other DNA variants within this sample encode the same CDR3. J is TRBJ1-1 and V is TRBV5-1; no clear D gene. This CDR3 spans 14 amino acids. V was pared by 1 base and J by 0 bases, with 7 bases between. Looked up from germline, CDR1 is SGHRS and CDR2 is YFSETQ. CDR3 loop: CASSLNTLNTEAFF. The CDR3 bases are TGCGCCAGCAGCTTGAACACCCTGAACACTGAAGCTTTCTTT.

The V and J genes are TRBV7-2 and TRBJ2-5; D may be TRBD1 (5 bases). Germline V gene sequence: CDR1 SGHTA, CDR2 FQGNSA. The CDR3 runs 15 residues. Trimming took 2 bases from V and 4 from J, leaving 14 bases between them. The CDR3 protein is CASSLSPAGRETQYF. CDR3 DNA sequence: TGTGCCAGCAGCTTATCCCCAGCAGGGCGAGAGACCCAGTACTTC. Full variable domain (remainder filled in from reference TRBV7-2 and TRBJ2-5): GAGVSQSPSNKVTEKGKDVELRCDPISGHTALYWYRQSLGQGLEFLIYFQGNSAPDKSGLPSDRFSAERTGGSVSTLTIQRTQQEDSAVYLCASSLSPAGRETQYFGPGTRLLVL.

The V call is TRBV7-2, the J call TRBJ2-5; D is unclear. Germline V lookup: CDR1 SGHTA, CDR2 FQGNSA. Trimming cost V 5 bases and J 1 base, with 5 bases left between them. This CDR3 has 12 residues. CDR3 in DNA: TGTGCCAGCAGCGAGCTCCAAGAGACCCAGTACTTC. Translation gives CASSELQETQYF.

V and J are TRBV7-9 and TRBJ1-6, with D uncertain. Looked up from germline, CDR1 is SEHNR and CDR2 is FQNEAQ (reference sequence). V dropped 6 bases and J dropped 6 bases, with 9 bases sitting between them. The CDR3 is 13 residues long. The CDR3 coding sequence is TGTGCCAGCAGAAAAGACCCTAATTCACCCCTCCACTTT. Encoded protein: CASRKDPNSPLHF.

The sample holds a few counts of this clone. Other DNA sequences in this specimen translate into the identical CDR3. This chain connects TRBV7-9 to TRBJ2-3, with 7 positions matching TRBD2. In germline, CDR1 is SEHNR, CDR2 FQNEAQ (reference sequence). The V gene end was trimmed by 1 base and the J gene end by 2 bases; junction bases not matched to a gene: 6. The CDR3 is made up of 16 amino acids. The CDR3 loop is CASSLGLAGSTDTQYF. CDR3 nucleotide sequence: TGTGCCAGCAGCTTAGGACTAGCAGGTTCCACAGATACGCAGTATTTT.

This clone was observed once. The chain is built from TRBV9 and TRBJ2-1; D ambiguous. Germline V lookup: CDR1 SGDLS, CDR2 YYNGEE. The CDR3 is 16 residues long. Trimming removed 3 bases from V and 4 bases from J, with 17 bases in between. The CDR3 DNA reads as TGTGCCAGCAGCGCTCGTCGGGCGACCTCGTACAATGAGCAGTTCTTC. Translation: CASSARRATSYNEQFF.

The chain is built from TRBV2 and TRBJ1-5; D ambiguous. V was trimmed by 5 bases and J by 3 bases, leaving 11 bases between them. This CDR3 is built from 14 residues. Germline V gene lookup returns CDR1 SNHLY and CDR2 FYNNEI. CDR3 sequence: CASSPYGVNQPQHF. The CDR3, as DNA: TGTGCCAGCAGTCCATACGGCGTCAATCAGCCCCAGCATTTT.

The CDR3: CATTLSLNNEQFF. The CDR3 nucleotides read TGTGCCACCACCCTCAGCCTAAACAATGAGCAGTTCTTC. The J gene is TRBJ2-1, the V gene TRBV11-2; no definite D call. V lost 10 bases, J lost 5 bases, and 15 bases lay in between. The CDR3 contains 13 residues. CDR1 and CDR2 (germline): SGHAT, FQNNGV. Complete variable domain (other parts from reference TRBV11-2 and TRBJ2-1): EAGVAQSPRYKIIEKRQSVAFWCNPISGHATLYWYQQILGQGPKLLIQFQNNGVVDDSQLPKDRFSAERLKGVDSTLKIQPAKLEDSAVYLCATTLSLNNEQFFGPGTRLTVL.

The chain couples TRBV28 to TRBJ2-7; tentatively, D is TRBD1 or TRBD2 (5 bases each). Germline CDR1 MDHEN, CDR2 SYDVKM. Trimming removed 5 bases at V and 9 bases at J, with 14 bases between. The CDR3 has 12 amino acids. The CDR3 DNA is TGTGCCAGCAGTCTGGGACCGTCGGCGCAGTACTTC. Its protein is CASSLGPSAQYF.

With regard to this clone: Other nucleotide sequences from this sample produce the same CDR3. This CDR3 is CASSPRSDSTDTQYF. In nucleotides, the CDR3 is TGTGCCAGCTCACCCCGTTCGGACAGCACAGATACGCAGTATTTT. The J gene is TRBJ2-3, the V gene TRBV18; D gene ambiguous. Trimming took off 3 bases at V and 0 bases at J, with 10 bases between the two ends. The CDR3 runs to 15 residues. The germline CDR1 and CDR2 sequences are KGHSH and LQKENI. The entire variable domain, with the rest obtained from reference TRBV18 and TRBJ2-3, is as follows: NAGVMQNPRHLVRRRGQEARLRCSPMKGHSHVYWYRQLPEEGLKFMVYLQKENIIDESGMPKERFSAEFPKEGPSILRIQQVVRGDSAAYFCASSPRSDSTDTQYFGPGTRLTVL.

V gene TRBV6-1 combines with J gene TRBJ2-2; 7 nucleotides align to TRBD1. The germline V gene has CDR1 MNHNS and CDR2 SASEGT. V lost 4 bases and J lost 8; bases outside the gene matches: 4. The CDR3 is 13 amino acids. Written as DNA, the CDR3 is TGTGCCAGCAGTGGACAGGGAGAAGGGGAGCTGTTTTTT. As protein: CASSGQGEGELFF.

This rearrangement joins TRBV7-8 to TRBJ2-2, with 13 bases aligning to TRBD2. V dropped 5 bases and J dropped 5; count of bases not matched to a gene: 5. CDR1 SGHVS and CDR2 FQNEAQ come from the germline V gene. CDR3 length: 16 residues. The CDR3 reads CASSPPGLAGTGELFF. CDR3 nucleotide sequence: TGTGCCAGCAGCCCGCCGGGACTAGCGGGGACCGGGGAGCTGTTTTTT.

V gene TRBV10-3 combines with J gene TRBJ2-1; D unclear. Trimming shortened V by 3 bases and J by 3 bases, and 9 bases separated the two germline ends. In germline, CDR1 is ENHRY, CDR2 SYGVKD. The CDR3 contains 14 residues. CDR3: CAISDPRFYNEQFF. CDR3 DNA: TGTGCCATCAGTGACCCAAGATTCTACAATGAGCAGTTCTTC.

Of note for this clone: Other DNA sequences within the sample encode an identical CDR3. The chain joins TRBV18 to TRBJ2-1; TRBD2 matches at 14 bases. Trimming at V came to 3 bases and at J to 3 bases, leaving 4 bases not matched to a gene. The CDR3 runs 17 residues. The germline V gene has CDR1 KGHSH and CDR2 LQKENI. Written as DNA, the CDR3 is TGTGCCAGCTCACCGCGCGGGACTAGCGGGAGCTACAATGAGCAGTTCTTC. This encodes CASSPRGTSGSYNEQFF.

The chain recombines TRBV10-3 with TRBJ1-4, with D maybe TRBD1 (6 bases). The CDR3 has 14 amino acids. V was pared by 7 bases and J by 3 bases, with 12 bases between. The germline gives CDR1 ENHRY, CDR2 SYGVKD. CDR3 in amino acids: CAIKGGAPNEKLFF. The CDR3 DNA sequence: TGTGCCATCAAGGGGGGGGCACCTAATGAAAAACTGTTTTTT.

V usage is TRBV28 and J usage is TRBJ1-6; D possibly corresponds to TRBD1 (5 bases). The CDR3 runs 13 residues. CDR1 MDHEN and CDR2 SYDVKM come from the germline V gene. Trimming took 5 bases from V and 9 from J, leaving 11 bases between them. The CDR3 region has the DNA TGTGCCAGCAGTACACGGAGGGGTTCACCCCTCCACTTT. This translates into CASSTRRGSPLHF.

The CDR3 DNA sequence: TGTGCCAGCAGCCGAACCATTGAGGGTAGCGACGAGCAGTACTTC. It codes for CASSRTIEGSDEQYF. The rearrangement joins TRBV11-2 to TRBJ2-7; tentative D call: TRBD2 (5 bases). The CDR3 contains 15 residues. V was pared by 5 bases and J by 5 bases, with 19 bases between. The germline gives CDR1 SGHAT, CDR2 FQNNGV.

The V call is TRBV28, the J call TRBJ2-7; the match to TRBD1 covers 8 bases. The length of the CDR3 is 15 residues. V shed 4 bases, J shed 2 bases, and the junction held 7 bases outside the gene matches. Germline-derived CDR1 and CDR2 are MDHEN and SYDVKM. Written as DNA, the CDR3 is TGTGCCAGCAGTTCAGAGGGACAGGCTACCTACGAGCAGTACTTC. Encoded protein: CASSSEGQATYEQYF.

The chain's CDR3 is CASILGQGAWYEQYF. The CDR3 DNA reads TGTGCCAGCATCCTCGGACAGGGGGCTTGGTACGAGCAGTACTTC. The chain employs TRBV6-1 and TRBJ2-7; 11 positions agree with TRBD1. This CDR3 is 15 amino acids long. With 7 bases clipped from V and 4 bases from J, the junction kept 9 bases outside the gene matches. Per the germline V gene, CDR1 is MNHNS and CDR2 is SASEGT.

The chain links TRBV5-1 to TRBJ2-3; D may be TRBD2 (6 bases). The germline V gene encodes CDR1 SGHRS and CDR2 YFSETQ. CDR3 length: 14 residues. V shed 3 bases and J shed 5 bases, with 13 bases lying between them. The CDR3 bases are TGCGCCAGCAGCTCGGCAGGGCGGGGAGATACGCAGTATTTT. Translation: CASSSAGRGDTQYF.

V gene TRBV2 combines with J gene TRBJ2-7; tentative D call: TRBD2 (6 bases). Trimming left V 3 bases short and J 5 bases short, with 20 bases between. Germline V gene data show CDR1 as SNHLY and CDR2 as FYNNEI. This CDR3 has 16 amino acids. The CDR3 region is CASSDAGGIKIHEQYF. The CDR3 DNA follows: TGTGCCAGCAGTGATGCGGGCGGGATAAAAATCCACGAGCAGTACTTC.

This clone has a handful of counts. The rearrangement links TRBV19 to TRBJ1-2; no clear D. This CDR3 contains 12 residues. V was pared by 7 bases and J by 3 bases, with 9 bases between. Germline-derived CDR1 and CDR2 are LNHDA and SQIVND (reference sequence). The DNA for the CDR3 is TGTGCCAGTAATTCCCTACACTATGGCTACACCTTC. Translated, it gives CASNSLHYGYTF.

The rearrangement joins TRBV28 to TRBJ1-5, with a possible D match to TRBD1 (6 bases). This CDR3 is 16 amino acids long. Trimming pared 2 bases from V and 0 bases from J, leaving 11 bases between. Germline V gene lookup returns CDR1 MDHEN and CDR2 SYDVKM. The CDR3 sequence: CASSLGGRNSNQPQHF. The CDR3, as DNA: TGTGCCAGCAGTTTAGGGGGCCGAAATAGCAATCAGCCCCAGCATTTT.

The chain links TRBV19 to TRBJ2-5; 8 nucleotides align to TRBD2. The CDR3 sequence is 18 residues long. After removal of 3 bases from V and 2 bases from J, the junction contained 14 bases not matched to a gene. CDR1 is LNHDA, CDR2 SQIVND, per germline (reference sequence). The CDR3 DNA is TGTGCCAGTAGTATCGGAGGGACTAGGGACTGGGGGCAAGAGACCCAGTACTTC. Translation gives CASSIGGTRDWGQETQYF.

The V call is TRBV5-1, the J call TRBJ2-5; 13 positions match TRBD2. V shed 4 bases and J 4 bases; nucleotides not matched to a gene: 10. This CDR3 spans 17 amino acids. Germline V CDR1 and CDR2: SGHRS, YFSETQ. Here the CDR3 reads CASSPGLAGRAGETQYF. The CDR3 DNA is TGCGCCAGCAGCCCGGGACTAGCGGGGAGGGCGGGAGAGACCCAGTACTTC.

The chain uses TRBV4-3 and TRBJ1-1, with D possibly TRBD1 on 6 matching bases. Germline V gene sequence: CDR1 LGHNA, CDR2 YSLEER. V shed 0 bases and J shed 4 bases, with 21 bases lying between them. This CDR3 comprises 18 residues. Here the CDR3 reads CASSQDGLGAYMGTEAFF. As DNA, the CDR3 is TGCGCCAGCAGCCAAGATGGACTGGGGGCATATATGGGCACTGAAGCTTTCTTT.